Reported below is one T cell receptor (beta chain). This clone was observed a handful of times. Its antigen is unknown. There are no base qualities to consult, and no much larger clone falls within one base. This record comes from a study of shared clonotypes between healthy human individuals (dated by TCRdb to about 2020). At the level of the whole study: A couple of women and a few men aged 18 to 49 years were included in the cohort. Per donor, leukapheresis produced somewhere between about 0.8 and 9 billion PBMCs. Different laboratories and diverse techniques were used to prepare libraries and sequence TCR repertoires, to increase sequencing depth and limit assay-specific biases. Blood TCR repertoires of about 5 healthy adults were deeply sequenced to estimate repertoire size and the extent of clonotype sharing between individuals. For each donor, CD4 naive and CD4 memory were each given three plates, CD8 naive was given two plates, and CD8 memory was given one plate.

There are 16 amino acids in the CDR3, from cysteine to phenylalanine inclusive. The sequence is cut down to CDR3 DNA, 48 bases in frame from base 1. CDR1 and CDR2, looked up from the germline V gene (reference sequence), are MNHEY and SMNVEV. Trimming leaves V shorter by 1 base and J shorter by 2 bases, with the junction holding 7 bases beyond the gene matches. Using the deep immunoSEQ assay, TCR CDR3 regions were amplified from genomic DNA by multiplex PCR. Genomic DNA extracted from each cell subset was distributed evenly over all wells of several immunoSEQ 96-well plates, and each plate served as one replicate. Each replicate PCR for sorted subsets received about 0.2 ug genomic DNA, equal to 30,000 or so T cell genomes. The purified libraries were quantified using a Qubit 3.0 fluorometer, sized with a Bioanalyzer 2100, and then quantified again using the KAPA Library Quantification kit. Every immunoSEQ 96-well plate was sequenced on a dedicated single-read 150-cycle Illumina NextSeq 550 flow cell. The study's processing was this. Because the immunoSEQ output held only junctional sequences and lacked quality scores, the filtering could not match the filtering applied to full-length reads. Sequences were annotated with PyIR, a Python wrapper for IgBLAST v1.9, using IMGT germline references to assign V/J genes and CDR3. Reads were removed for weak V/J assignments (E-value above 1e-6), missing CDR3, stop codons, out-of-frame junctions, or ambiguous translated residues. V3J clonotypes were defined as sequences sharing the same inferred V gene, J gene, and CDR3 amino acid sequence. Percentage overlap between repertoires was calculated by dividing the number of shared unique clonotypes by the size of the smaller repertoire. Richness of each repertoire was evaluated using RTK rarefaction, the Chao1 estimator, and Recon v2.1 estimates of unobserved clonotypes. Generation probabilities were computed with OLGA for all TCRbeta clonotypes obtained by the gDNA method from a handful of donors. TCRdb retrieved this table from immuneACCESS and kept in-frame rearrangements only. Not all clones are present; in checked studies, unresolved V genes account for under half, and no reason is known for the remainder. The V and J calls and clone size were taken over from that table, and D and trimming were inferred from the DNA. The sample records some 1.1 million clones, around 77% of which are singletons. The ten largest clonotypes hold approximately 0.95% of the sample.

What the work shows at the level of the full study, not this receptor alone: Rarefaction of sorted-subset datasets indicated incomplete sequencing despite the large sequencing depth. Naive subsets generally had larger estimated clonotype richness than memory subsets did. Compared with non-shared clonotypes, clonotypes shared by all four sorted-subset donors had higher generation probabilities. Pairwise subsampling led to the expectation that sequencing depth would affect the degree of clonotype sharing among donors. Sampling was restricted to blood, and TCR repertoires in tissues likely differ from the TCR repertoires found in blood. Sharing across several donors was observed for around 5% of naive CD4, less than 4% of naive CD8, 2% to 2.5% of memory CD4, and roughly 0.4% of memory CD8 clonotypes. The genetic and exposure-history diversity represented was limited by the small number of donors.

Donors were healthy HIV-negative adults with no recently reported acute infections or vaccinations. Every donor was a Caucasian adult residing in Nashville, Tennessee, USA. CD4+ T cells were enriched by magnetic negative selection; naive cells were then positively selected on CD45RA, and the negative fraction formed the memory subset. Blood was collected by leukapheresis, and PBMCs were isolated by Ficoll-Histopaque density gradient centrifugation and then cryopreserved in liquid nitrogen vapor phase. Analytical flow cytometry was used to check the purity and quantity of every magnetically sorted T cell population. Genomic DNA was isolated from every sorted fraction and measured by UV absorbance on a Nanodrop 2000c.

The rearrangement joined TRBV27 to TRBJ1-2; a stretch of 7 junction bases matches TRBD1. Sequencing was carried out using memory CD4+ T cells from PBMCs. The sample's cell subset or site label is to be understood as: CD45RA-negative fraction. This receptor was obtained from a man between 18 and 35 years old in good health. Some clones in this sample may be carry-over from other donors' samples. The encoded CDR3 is CASSLLGATGNYGYTF. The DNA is TGTGCCAGCAGTTTATTAGGGGCGACAGGGAACTATGGCTACACCTTC.